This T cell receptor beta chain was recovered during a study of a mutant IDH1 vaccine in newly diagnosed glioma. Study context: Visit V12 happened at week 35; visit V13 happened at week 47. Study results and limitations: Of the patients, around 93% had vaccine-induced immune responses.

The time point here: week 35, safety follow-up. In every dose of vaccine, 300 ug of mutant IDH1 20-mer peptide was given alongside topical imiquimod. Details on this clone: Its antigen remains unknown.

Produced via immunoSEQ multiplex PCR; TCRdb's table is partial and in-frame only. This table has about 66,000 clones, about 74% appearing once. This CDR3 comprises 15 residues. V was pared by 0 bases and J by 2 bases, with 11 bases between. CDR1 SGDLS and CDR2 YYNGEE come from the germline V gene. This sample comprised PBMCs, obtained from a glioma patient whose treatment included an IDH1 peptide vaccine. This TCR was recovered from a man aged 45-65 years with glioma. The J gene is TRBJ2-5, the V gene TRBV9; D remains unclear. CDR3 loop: CASSVEGRAQETQYF. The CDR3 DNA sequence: TGTGCCAGCAGCGTAGAAGGACGGGCACAAGAGACCCAGTACTTC.